What follows are 21 T cell receptor beta chains derived from one specimen sequenced in a study of T-cell memory formation after mild COVID-19. TCRdb redid the calling of the 5' RACE reads with MiXCR, one entry per CDR3 protein. The sample has 90,000 to 120,000 distinct CDR3 sequences, over 8.5% seen once. Sample: PBMCs or a T cell subset sorted from them (not recorded which). The receptors originated from a man aged 18-30 years who had mild COVID-19 (a few samples of this study predate the infection). Cell type and time point are not known.

The chain links TRBV10-3 to TRBJ2-7; no reliable D call. V dropped 5 bases and J dropped 0 bases, with 8 bases sitting between them. CDR1 is ENHRY and CDR2 is SYGVKD in the germline V gene. This CDR3 contains 13 residues. The CDR3 nucleotides read TGTGCCATCAGTACCCCCCTCTCCTACGAGCAGTACTTC. The encoded protein is CAISTPLSYEQYF.

CDR3 sequence: CASSFGTENEKLFF. CDR3 nucleotide sequence: TGTGCCAGCAGTTTCGGGACGGAGAATGAAAAACTGTTTTTT. This chain uses TRBV6-2 or TRBV6-3 with TRBJ1-4; perhaps TRBD1 as D (5 bases). The V gene's germline CDR1 is MNHEY and CDR2 SVGEGT. The CDR3 loop spans 14 amino acids. V lost 4 bases and J 5 bases, leaving 11 bases between the germline ends.

The DNA for the CDR3 is TGTGCCAGCAGTTTAAATGGGCCCACAGATACGCAGTATTTT. Its translation: CASSLNGPTDTQYF. The gene calls are TRBV12-3 or TRBV12-4 and TRBJ2-3; the D is unclear. V shed 2 bases and J shed 2 bases, with 8 bases lying between them. This CDR3 has 14 residues.

This rearrangement joins TRBV29-1 to TRBJ1-3; D ambiguous. The CDR3 consists of 13 residues. Trimming removed 6 bases from V and 6 bases from J, with 15 bases in between. Germline V gene sequence: CDR1 SQVTM, CDR2 ANQGSEA. For the CDR3, the DNA is TGCAGCGTCGAACACGCTTTGGAAAACACCATATATTTT. Encoded protein: CSVEHALENTIYF. The variable domain in full, with the rest retrieved from reference TRBV29-1 and TRBJ1-3, is SAVISQKPSRDICQRGTSLTIQCQVDSQVTMMFWYRQQPGQSLTLIATANQGSEATYESGFVIDKFPISRPNLTFSTLTVSNMSPEDSSIYLCSVEHALENTIYFGEGSWLTVV.

The chain combines TRBV6-6 with TRBJ2-2; a possible D gene is TRBD2 (6 bases). Germline V CDR1 and CDR2: MNHNY, SVGAGI (reference sequence). CDR3 size: 12 residues. V lost 8 bases to trimming and J lost 6 bases, with 10 bases between them. The CDR3 region has the DNA TGTGCCAGCGTGGGGGGTGCCGGGGAGCTGTTTTTT. As protein: CASVGGAGELFF.

As DNA, the CDR3 is TGTGCCAGCAGGGCCAGCGGGGGGGCCGACAATGAGCAGTTCTTC. Amino acids: CASRASGGADNEQFF. The chain links TRBV6-2 or TRBV6-3 to TRBJ2-1, with TRBD2 matching over 10 bases. This CDR3 spans 15 amino acids. V was pared by 6 bases and J by 5 bases, with 7 bases of the junction left unmatched. Germline values: CDR1 MNHEY, CDR2 SVGEGT.

This clonotype was recorded at least ten times. The V gene is TRBV5-1, the J gene TRBJ2-1; 9 nucleotides line up with TRBD1. V lost 4 bases to trimming and J lost 4 bases; unmatched junction nucleotides: 3. Germline values: CDR1 SGHRS, CDR2 YFSETQ. The CDR3 loop spans 14 amino acids. In DNA form, the CDR3 reads TGCGCCAGCAGCCACAGGGGGCCTTACAATGAGCAGTTCTTC. This codes for CASSHRGPYNEQFF.

This clonotype occurred a few times. CDR3 amino acids: CASSYSGGNEKLFF. The CDR3 nucleotides are TGTGCCAGCAGTTACTCAGGGGGCAATGAAAAACTGTTTTTT. This chain connects TRBV6-5 to TRBJ1-4; 7 positions match TRBD1. The germline gives CDR1 MNHEY, CDR2 SVGAGI. V dropped 0 bases and J dropped 5; count of bases not matched to a gene: 0. The length of the CDR3 is 14 residues.

With regard to this clonotype: A junction boundary mismatches the germline segment, possibly from a read error. The chain couples TRBV4-3 to TRBJ1-4, with 10 bases fitting TRBD1. The germline V gene encodes CDR1 LGHNA and CDR2 YSLEER. CDR3 length: 19 amino acids. The CDR3 DNA sequence: TGCTCCAGCAGCCAAGATCCAACCCTCGACAGGGGGCGCGGGGAAAAACTGTTTTTT. Translated, it gives CSSSQDPTLDRGRGEKLFF.

The chain carries TRBV12-3 or TRBV12-4 and TRBJ1-1, with unresolved D. V lost 5 bases and J lost 1, with 17 bases in between. CDR3 size: 16 residues. The CDR3 is CASSHVLTGWNTEAFF. The CDR3 bases are TGTGCCAGCAGTCATGTACTTACGGGTTGGAACACTGAAGCTTTCTTT.

V is TRBV10-3 and J is TRBJ2-7, with 11 bases matching TRBD2. This CDR3 has 14 residues. V was clipped by 5 bases and J by 3 bases; unmatched bases: 3. CDR1 ENHRY and CDR2 SYGVKD come from the germline V gene. This CDR3 reads CAISPTSGGYEQYV. For the CDR3, the DNA is TGTGCCATCAGTCCAACTAGCGGGGGCTACGAGCAGTACGTC.

This clonotype was picked up many times. This chain joins TRBV4-1 and TRBJ2-7; the match to TRBD2 covers 14 bases. The germline CDR1 and CDR2 sequences are MGHRA and YSYEKL. The CDR3 length is 20 residues. The trim removed 4 bases at V and 1 base at J, leaving 15 bases unmatched. The CDR3 is CASSPLGETSGGEKSYEQYF. CDR3 DNA sequence: TGCGCCAGCAGCCCTCTTGGGGAGACTAGCGGGGGGGAGAAATCCTACGAGCAGTACTTC.

The chain combines TRBV23-1 with TRBJ1-1; 8 bases align to TRBD1. TRBV23-1 is an ORF, with its function uncertain. Trimming at V came to 1 base and at J to 11 bases, leaving 12 bases not matched to a gene. The CDR3 length is 15 residues. CDR3 amino acids: CASSQLEDRGVMAFF. CDR3 in DNA: TGCGCCAGCAGTCAATTGGAAGACAGGGGTGTGATGGCTTTCTTT.

The rearrangement uses TRBV5-1 and TRBJ2-2; TRBD1 matches 8 bases. CDR3 length: 15 amino acids. V dropped 4 bases and J dropped 4; count of bases not matched to a gene: 6. Germline loops: CDR1 SGHRS, CDR2 YFSETQ. CDR3: CASSRGQGGTGELFF. CDR3 sequence (DNA): TGCGCCAGCAGCAGAGGACAGGGTGGCACCGGGGAGCTGTTTTTT.

In its sample, this clonotype was seen a few times. The V call is TRBV5-1, the J call TRBJ2-5; TRBD1 agrees at 7 bases. J gave up 7 bases and V 0 bases, and 6 bases lay outside the gene matches. The CDR3 spans 14 residues. The V gene's germline CDR1 is SGHRS and CDR2 YFSETQ. CDR3 sequence: CASSLGDSPRTQYF. The CDR3 nucleotides read TGCGCCAGCAGCTTGGGGGACAGCCCTCGGACCCAGTACTTC.

DNA for the CDR3: TGCGCCAGCAGCTCAATGGGGTCCTACAATGAGCAGTTCTTC. It yields the protein CASSSMGSYNEQFF. This chain uses TRBV5-1 with TRBJ2-1; D gene uncertain. CDR3 size: 14 residues. With 3 bases removed from V and 1 base from J, the gap between germline ends came to 8 bases. Germline CDR1 and CDR2: SGHRS and YFSETQ.

This clonotype was counted at least ten times. This chain joins TRBV4-2 and TRBJ2-3, with D possibly called TRBD1 or TRBD2 (5 bases each). V lost 0 bases and J 6 bases, leaving 13 bases between the germline ends. This CDR3 spans 15 amino acids. Germline lookup yields CDR1 LGHNA and CDR2 YNFKEQ. Here the CDR3 DNA reads TGTGCCAGCAGCCAAGATAGAGGGGAAGGTGATACGCAGTATTTT. This encodes CASSQDRGEGDTQYF.

This clonotype occurred a few times. The chain links TRBV7-2 to TRBJ2-1; 15 bases line up with TRBD2. Germline CDR1 SGHTA, CDR2 FQGNSA. Trimming cost V 3 bases and J 1 base; bases outside gene matches: 7. CDR3 length equals 19 residues. DNA of the CDR3: TGTGCCAGCAGCTTCGGACTAGCGGGGGGGCCCCGGTCCTACAATGAGCAGTTCTTC. As protein: CASSFGLAGGPRSYNEQFF. Together with reference TRBV7-2 and TRBJ2-1, the CDR3 gives the full variable domain: GAGVSQSPSNKVTEKGKDVELRCDPISGHTALYWYRQSLGQGLEFLIYFQGNSAPDKSGLPSDRFSAERTGGSVSTLTIQRTQQEDSAVYLCASSFGLAGGPRSYNEQFFGPGTRLTVL.

This clonotype was picked up a small number of times. The V call is TRBV5-1, the J call TRBJ2-2, with 7 positions matching TRBD2. The CDR3 is 17 amino acids. The germline CDR1 and CDR2 sequences are SGHRS and YFSETQ. Germline trimming cut 0 bases from V and 0 bases from J; bases unmatched to any gene: 5. The CDR3 DNA reads TGCGCCAGCAGCTTGGAGCTTGGGGGGGCGAACACCGGGGAGCTGTTTTTT. The encoded protein is CASSLELGGANTGELFF.

There are a few counts of this clonotype. This chain uses TRBV27 with TRBJ2-5; 8 bases map to TRBD2. The V and J ends lost 5 bases and 5 bases, in that order; junction bases with no gene match: 7. The CDR3 has 14 residues. The germline CDR1 and CDR2 sequences are MNHEY and SMNVEV (reference sequence). Here the CDR3 DNA reads TGTGCCAGCAGTCTAGGGACTAGAGGGGAGACCCAGTACTTC. Encoded protein: CASSLGTRGETQYF.

This rearrangement joins TRBV7-9 to TRBJ2-5; D call uncertain. Trimming took 4 bases from V and 0 from J, leaving 6 bases between them. CDR1 and CDR2 from the germline V gene are SEHNR and FQNEAQ (reference sequence). The CDR3 length is 13 residues. CDR3 protein: CASSSPYQETQYF. The CDR3 nucleotides read TGTGCCAGCAGCTCACCCTACCAAGAGACCCAGTACTTC.